This T cell receptor beta chain was documented in a study of blood T cell repertoires in COVID-19 (dated by TCRdb to 2019 to 2021). Describing the broader study: The collaborator samples originated in the United States, Italy and Spain and spanned the acute and convalescent phases of COVID-19. The prospective study material was composed of cDNA or gDNA derived from T cells, B-cell-depleted T cells, or PBMCs. The dataset comprised deeply sampled blood TCRbeta repertoires from subjects exposed to, actively infected with, or recovered from COVID-19. A freely available public database, intended as a resource for researchers studying the immune response to SARS-CoV-2, is where the repertoires were released. Samples were obtained from the ongoing ImmuneRACE study (first 160 participants) and from 1,254 subjects provided by 6 global collaborators. Sample metadata almost always included a de-identified subject ID, COVID-19 status, age in years and sex. Where HLA class I and class II types were available, the types were taken from metadata supplied by the sample provider, not from assay-based typing.

Whole blood was collected in K2EDTA tubes by collaborating institutions according to the institutions' own protocols. Collaborator samples were shipped for TCRbeta analysis as frozen whole blood, isolated PBMCs, or DNA extracted from either sample type. Remarks on this clone: There is no known antigen for this receptor. No clone much larger than this one lies a single base away; base qualities are absent.

The paper's findings and limits, for the study overall: Clinical and demographic metadata were provided uncurated, with the amount varying by source and participant.

TCRbeta CDR3 regions were amplified from genomic DNA by means of the immunoSEQ Assay, a bias-controlled multiplex PCR. As for the authors' bioinformatics: The number of nucleated cells in each sample was estimated from the amplification of reference gene primers within the assay. To quantify the absolute abundance of each unique TCRbeta CDR3 rearrangement, sequence reads were collapsed and filtered. For each sample, productive Simpson clonality was calculated as the square root of Simpson's diversity index across productive rearrangements. TCRdb mirrors the immuneACCESS table, restricted to in-frame sequences. Some clones are absent from its copies; in checked studies, under half trace to an unresolved V gene, and the reason for the others is unknown. The DNA was the basis for D and trimming; V, J and clone size are from that table. The sample has approximately 220,000 clones on record, around 82% of them singletons. Jointly, the top ten make up around 2.5% of the sample.

Sequenced: peripheral blood. The sequence was obtained from a woman in her 40s with active or convalescent COVID-19.

The CDR3: CASSQDHLAGTDTQYF. The nucleotide sequence is TGTGCCAGCAGCCAAGATCATCTAGCGGGCACAGATACGCAGTATTTT. The V and J segments used are TRBV4-2 and TRBJ2-3; TRBD2 lines up with 7 middle nucleotides. Relative to germline, V is missing 0 bases and J is missing 1 base, with 4 bases of the junction outside any gene match. Per the germline V gene, LGHNA is the CDR1 and YNFKEQ is the CDR2. The CDR3 numbers 16 residues from cysteine through phenylalanine. Only CDR3 DNA remains: 48 bases, in frame from the first base.